This entry is about one TCR beta chain. This sample stems from a study of T-cell reconstitution after alpha-beta-depleted transplantation in children. Unique molecular identifiers were used to barcode this TCRbeta library. TCRdb re-called the PCR reads through MiXCR, storing one row per CDR3 protein. This sample has around 380,000 distinct CDR3 sequences; roughly a tenth occur once, and the top ten carry roughly 5%. The CDR3 extends over 18 amino acids. From germline, CDR1 is SNHLY and CDR2 FYNNEI. V lost 3 bases and J lost 5; bases outside the gene matches: 17. The chain employs TRBV2 and TRBJ2-5, with TRBD2 matching 8 bases. The sequencing here drew on PBMCs from the stem cell graft donor, taken from the stem cell graft. This sequence was found in a human donor who donated a stem cell graft to a child with acute myeloid leukemia. CDR3 sequence: CASSDRTGGRYPPETQYF. CDR3 sequence (DNA): TGTGCCAGCAGTGATCGGACTGGCGGGAGGTACCCCCCGGAGACCCAGTACTTC.